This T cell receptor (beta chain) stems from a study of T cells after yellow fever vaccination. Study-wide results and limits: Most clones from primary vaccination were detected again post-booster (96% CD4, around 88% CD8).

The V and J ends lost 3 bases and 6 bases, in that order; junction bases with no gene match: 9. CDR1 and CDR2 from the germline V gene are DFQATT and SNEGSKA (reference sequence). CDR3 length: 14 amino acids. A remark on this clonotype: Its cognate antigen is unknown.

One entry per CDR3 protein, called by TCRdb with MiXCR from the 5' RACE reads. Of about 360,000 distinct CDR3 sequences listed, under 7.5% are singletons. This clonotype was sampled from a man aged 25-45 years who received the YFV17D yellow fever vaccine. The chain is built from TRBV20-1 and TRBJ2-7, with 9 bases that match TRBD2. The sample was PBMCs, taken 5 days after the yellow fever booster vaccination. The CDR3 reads CSASLAGPDTEQYF. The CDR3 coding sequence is TGCAGTGCTAGTCTAGCGGGACCGGATACCGAGCAGTACTTC.